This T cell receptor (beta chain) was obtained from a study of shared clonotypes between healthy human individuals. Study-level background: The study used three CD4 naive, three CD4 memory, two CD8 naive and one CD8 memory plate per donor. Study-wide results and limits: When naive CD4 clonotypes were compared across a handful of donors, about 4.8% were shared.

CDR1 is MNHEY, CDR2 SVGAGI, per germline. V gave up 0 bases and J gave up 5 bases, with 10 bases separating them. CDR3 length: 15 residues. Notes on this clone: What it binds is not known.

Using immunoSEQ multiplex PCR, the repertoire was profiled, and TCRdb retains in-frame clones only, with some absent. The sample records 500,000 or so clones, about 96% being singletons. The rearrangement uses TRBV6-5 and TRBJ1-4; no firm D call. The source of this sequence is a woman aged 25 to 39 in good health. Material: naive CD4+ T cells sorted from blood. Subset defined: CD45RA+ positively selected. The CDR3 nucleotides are TGTGCCAGCAGTTACTCACCGGGGATGAATGAAAAACTGTTTTTT. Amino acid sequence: CASSYSPGMNEKLFF.